These 31 T cell receptor beta chains share one sample of origin, sequenced in a study of blood T cell repertoires in COVID-19. Profiled with immunoSEQ multiplex PCR; TCRdb holds only in-frame clones, not every one. The sample has around 700,000 clones; 85% to 90% are singletons. The sequenced sample was peripheral blood. These receptors were taken from a woman aged 18-29 years with acute or convalescent COVID-19.

V gene TRBV6-5 combines with J gene TRBJ1-1; 7 bases agree with TRBD1. The CDR3 runs to 13 residues. The V and J ends lost 10 bases and 5 bases, in that order; junction bases with no gene match: 10. Germline V CDR1 and CDR2: MNHEY, SVGAGI. The CDR3 DNA sequence: TGTGCCACCACACAGGGGCTACGAACTGAAGCTTTCTTT. Its protein product is CATTQGLRTEAFF.

The chain employs TRBV6-5 and TRBJ1-1, with 7 bases that match TRBD1. This CDR3 region has 13 residues. V dropped 4 bases and J dropped 6; count of bases not matched to a gene: 5. Germline CDR1 is MNHEY and CDR2 is SVGAGI. In nucleotides, the CDR3 is TGTGCCAGCAGTTTCACCACAGGGGCTGAAGCTTTCTTT. This sequence encodes CASSFTTGAEAFF.

J is TRBJ2-2 and V is TRBV9, with 8 positions matching TRBD1. With V trimmed by 4 bases and J by 4 bases, 6 bases remained unmatched. The length of the CDR3 is 15 residues. Germline V CDR1 and CDR2: SGDLS, YYNGEE. The CDR3 DNA sequence: TGTGCCAGCAGCCCCATCGGGACAGGCACCGGGGAGCTGTTTTTT. Translating gives CASSPIGTGTGELFF.

CDR3 coding DNA: TGCAGCGTTGTTCCCGCAGACTACTCCGCCTATGGCTACACCTTC. This codes for CSVVPADYSAYGYTF. The chain links TRBV29-1 to TRBJ1-2; D unclear. V shed 4 bases and J shed 4 bases, with 19 bases lying between them. Looked up from germline, CDR1 is SQVTM and CDR2 is ANQGSEA. The CDR3 contains 15 residues.

This clone was seen only once. V usage is TRBV7-6 and J usage is TRBJ1-4, with 9 positions matching TRBD1. Germline CDR1 and CDR2: SGHVS and FNYEAQ. The V gene end was trimmed by 3 bases and the J gene end by 7 bases; junction bases not matched to a gene: 9. This CDR3 comprises 16 residues. Here the CDR3 DNA reads TGTGCCAGCAGCTTTGGACCACAGGGGGCGATTGAAAAACTGTTTTTT. This codes for CASSFGPQGAIEKLFF.

J is TRBJ2-2 and V is TRBV3-1 (or the pseudogene TRBV3-2); 11 bases agree with TRBD2. Germline CDR1 and CDR2: LGHDT and YNNKEL (reference sequence). There are 18 residues in the CDR3. After removal of 4 bases from V and 3 bases from J, the junction contained 10 bases not matched to a gene. Written as DNA, the CDR3 is TGTGCCAGCAGCCCCTTTTGGACTAGCGGGTTACACACCGGGGAGCTGTTTTTT. Translated: CASSPFWTSGLHTGELFF.

The V and J genes are TRBV29-1 and TRBJ1-2, with D possibly being TRBD1 (6 bases). V lost 0 bases to trimming and J lost 6 bases, with 8 bases between them. Germline lookup yields CDR1 SQVTM and CDR2 ANQGSEA. The CDR3 sequence is 12 residues long. The CDR3 region has the DNA TGCAGCGTTGAAGATGAGGGGGATGGCTACACCTTC. This sequence encodes CSVEDEGDGYTF.

This sequence joins TRBV7-2 and TRBJ2-3, with D perhaps TRBD2 (6 bases). This CDR3 has 14 amino acids. Deletions cut 1 base from V and 8 bases from J, with 13 bases between. Germline V gene sequence: CDR1 SGHTA, CDR2 FQGNSA. The DNA of the CDR3 is TGTGCCAGCAGCTTAGATCCGAGGGGAGGTACGCAGTATTTT. It yields the protein CASSLDPRGGTQYF. Variable domain in full (rest from reference TRBV7-2 and TRBJ2-3): GAGVSQSPSNKVTEKGKDVELRCDPISGHTALYWYRQSLGQGLEFLIYFQGNSAPDKSGLPSDRFSAERTGGSVSTLTIQRTQQEDSAVYLCASSLDPRGGTQYFGPGTRLTVL.

The rearrangement uses TRBV6-5 and TRBJ1-5; 7 bases match TRBD1. Germline V CDR1 and CDR2: MNHEY, SVGAGI. The CDR3 has 14 residues. After removal of 11 bases from V and 7 bases from J, the junction contained 14 bases not matched to a gene. The CDR3 protein is CAAHTSEGAQPQHF. The CDR3 coding sequence is TGTGCCGCCCATACCTCGGAGGGGGCCCAGCCCCAGCATTTT.

CDR3 nucleotide sequence: TGTGCCAGCAGTGTTACAGGGGAAAATCAGCCCCAGCATTTT. This sequence encodes CASSVTGENQPQHF. The rearrangement links TRBV6-4 to TRBJ1-5; 7 nucleotides match TRBD1. Germline CDR1 is MRHNA and CDR2 is SNTAGT. The CDR3 has 14 residues. V lost 4 bases, J lost 4 bases, and 4 bases stayed unmatched.

The CDR3 here is CGSRGATGNTIYF. The CDR3 DNA is TGTGGCAGTCGGGGGGCGACGGGAAACACCATATATTTT. The V gene is TRBV2, the J gene TRBJ1-3; a possible D gene is TRBD1 (6 bases). The CDR3 contains 13 residues. CDR1 is SNHLY and CDR2 is FYNNEI in the germline V gene.

This rearrangement joins TRBV6-4 to TRBJ2-2, with a tentative D call TRBD2 (6 bases). The V and J ends lost 6 bases and 0 bases respectively, with 8 bases between them. CDR1 MRHNA and CDR2 SNTAGT come from the germline V gene. The CDR3 is 14 residues long. For the CDR3, the DNA is TGTGCCAGCAGAAGCGGGTCGAACACCGGGGAGCTGTTTTTT. Its translation: CASRSGSNTGELFF.

The genes are TRBV18 and TRBJ2-1, with TRBD2 matching 11 bases. CDR3 size: 19 residues. The junction had 15 bases not matched to a gene; V was cut back by 5 bases and J by 3 bases. Per germline, CDR1 KGHSH and CDR2 LQKENI. In nucleotides, the CDR3 is TGTGCCAGCTCAGGGTTCACTAGCGGGGGTCCTCAGCTCTACAATGAGCAGTTCTTC. It translates to CASSGFTSGGPQLYNEQFF. The complete variable domain, with remaining parts taken from reference TRBV18 and TRBJ2-1, reads NAGVMQNPRHLVRRRGQEARLRCSPMKGHSHVYWYRQLPEEGLKFMVYLQKENIIDESGMPKERFSAEFPKEGPSILRIQQVVRGDSAAYFCASSGFTSGGPQLYNEQFFGPGTRLTVL.

The genes are TRBV6-5 and TRBJ1-1; D gene uncertain. V gave up 5 bases and J gave up 3 bases, with 10 bases separating them. The CDR3 runs to 13 residues. CDR1 is MNHEY, CDR2 SVGAGI, per germline. The CDR3 DNA sequence: TGTGCCAGCAGTATCGAGGTGGACACTGAAGCTTTCTTT. This encodes CASSIEVDTEAFF.

The chain employs TRBV12-5 and TRBJ1-4, with D uncertain. The V end was cut by 2 bases, the J end by 0 bases, with 10 bases between. The CDR3 is made up of 16 amino acids. Per the germline V gene, CDR1 is LGHNT and CDR2 is FRNRAP. DNA for the CDR3: TGTGCTAGTGGTTTGACGAGAGCTGCAACTAATGAAAAACTGTTTTTT. Translating gives CASGLTRAATNEKLFF. The entire variable domain, with the rest obtained from reference TRBV12-5 and TRBJ1-4, is as follows: DARVTQTPRHKVTEMGQEVTMRCQPILGHNTVFWYRQTMMQGLELLAYFRNRAPLDDSGMPKDRFSAEMPDATLATLKIQPSEPRDSAVYFCASGLTRAATNEKLFFGSGTQLSVL.

J is TRBJ2-7 and V is TRBV11-2, with a possible D match to TRBD2 (7 bases). V was clipped by 6 bases and J by 2 bases, with 11 bases between them. CDR1 is SGHAT, CDR2 FQNNGV, per germline. CDR3 length: 13 residues. This CDR3 reads CASSGGGPYEQYF. The DNA for the CDR3 is TGTGCCAGCAGTGGGGGGGGGCCCTACGAGCAGTACTTC.

This sequence joins TRBV6-6 and TRBJ1-2; D call uncertain. Germline CDR1 reads MNHNY; CDR2 reads SVGAGI (reference sequence). Trimming took 0 bases from V and 4 from J, leaving 9 bases between them. CDR3 size: 14 residues. The CDR3 DNA is TGTGCCAGCAGTTACTCCTTGAGATCCTATGGCTACACCTTC. It specifies CASSYSLRSYGYTF.

V is TRBV12-3 or TRBV12-4 and J is TRBJ1-2; D uncertain. The CDR3 is made up of 11 amino acids. V dropped 5 bases and J dropped 7 bases, with 8 bases sitting between them. This CDR3 reads CASSPSGGYTF. The CDR3 region has the DNA TGTGCCAGCAGTCCTAGCGGTGGCTACACCTTC.

The chain couples TRBV10-3 to TRBJ2-2, with D possibly TRBD2 on 5 matching bases. Trimming removed 10 bases from V and 0 bases from J, with 12 bases in between. The CDR3 length is 14 residues. Germline V CDR1 and CDR2: ENHRY, SYGVKD. For the CDR3, the DNA is TGTGCCACCATAGCGTCTTCGAACACCGGGGAGCTGTTTTTT. Protein product: CATIASSNTGELFF.

The chain combines TRBV4-2 with TRBJ1-2; the D is unclear. The V end lost 7 bases, the J end lost 3 bases, and 15 bases lay between the germline ends. The germline gives CDR1 LGHNA, CDR2 YNFKEQ. The CDR3 has 14 amino acids. The CDR3 protein is CASTETEGHYGYTF. The CDR3 DNA follows: TGTGCCAGCACCGAGACGGAGGGCCACTATGGCTACACCTTC.

The chain is built from TRBV19 and TRBJ2-1; 8 positions agree with TRBD2. Germline V gives CDR1 LNHDA, CDR2 SQIVND (reference sequence). V shed 7 bases, J shed 5 bases, and the junction held 7 bases outside the gene matches. CDR3 length: 14 residues. CDR3 sequence (DNA): TGTGCCAGTATGGGGGGACTAGAGAACAATGAGCAGTTCTTC. It codes for CASMGGLENNEQFF.

The DNA for the CDR3 is TGTGCCAGCAGCTTACCGACAGCTAACTATGGCTACACCTTC. Translating gives CASSLPTANYGYTF. The rearrangement joins TRBV7-9 to TRBJ1-2; possible D gene TRBD1, 5 bases. The CDR3 is 14 residues long. V was clipped by 2 bases and J by 0 bases, with 7 bases between them. The V gene's germline CDR1 is SEHNR and CDR2 FQNEAQ (reference sequence).

This clone was observed a single time. The V gene is TRBV30, the J gene TRBJ2-1; TRBD1 aligns across 10 bases. Germline V gene sequence: CDR1 GTSNPN, CDR2 SVGIG (reference sequence). The CDR3 extends over 15 amino acids. V lost 5 bases to trimming and J lost 8 bases; unmatched junction nucleotides: 12. CDR3 DNA: TGTGCCTGGTCTCCGGGACAGGGGTTTATGGATGAGCAGTTCTTC. Translated: CAWSPGQGFMDEQFF.

About this clone itself: At one end, the junction sequence differs from germline, possibly due to a read error. The gene calls are TRBV19 and TRBJ1-1; 7 bases are a match to TRBD1. Per the germline V gene, CDR1 is LNHDA and CDR2 is SQIVND (reference sequence). This CDR3 is 12 amino acids long. CDR3 residues: CASFTGVTGAFF. The CDR3 region has the DNA TGTGCCAGTTTTACAGGGGTCACTGGAGCTTTCTTT.

The V and J genes are TRBV3-1 (or the pseudogene TRBV3-2) and TRBJ2-4; D might be TRBD1 (6 bases). V lost 4 bases to trimming and J lost 3 bases, with 22 bases between them. Germline values: CDR1 LGHDT, CDR2 YNNKEL (reference sequence). This CDR3 region has 18 residues. The CDR3 bases are TGTGCCAGCAGCCCCCTCCACAGGGAGACGGTAGGCAAAAACATTCAGTACTTC. It codes for CASSPLHRETVGKNIQYF.

V gene TRBV9 combines with J gene TRBJ1-2, with TRBD1 as a possible D gene (6 bases). Germline CDR1 and CDR2: SGDLS and YYNGEE. The CDR3 is made up of 14 amino acids. Deletions cut 7 bases from V and 0 bases from J, with 13 bases between. Here the CDR3 reads CASSGGASNYGYTF. Here the CDR3 DNA reads TGTGCCAGCTCGGGGGGCGCCTCTAACTATGGCTACACCTTC. The complete variable domain, with remaining parts taken from reference TRBV9 and TRBJ1-2, reads DSGVTQTPKHLITATGQRVTLRCSPRSGDLSVYWYQQSLDQGLQFLIQYYNGEERAKGNILERFSAQQFPDLHSELNLSSLELGDSALYFCASSGGASNYGYTFGSGTRLTVV.

V and J are TRBV24-1 and TRBJ1-3; D gene unclear. V lost 3 bases to trimming and J lost 4 bases, with 9 bases between them. Germline V lookup: CDR1 KGHDR, CDR2 SFDVKD. The CDR3 spans 14 residues. The DNA of the CDR3 is TGTGCCACCAGTGATCCTTATCGGGGAAACACCATATATTTT. Amino acids: CATSDPYRGNTIYF.

The J gene is TRBJ1-2, the V gene TRBV3-1 (or the pseudogene TRBV3-2), with 7 bases fitting TRBD1. The V segment lost 3 bases and the J segment 5 bases; nucleotides outside the gene matches: 9. There are 15 residues in the CDR3. The germline CDR1 and CDR2 sequences are LGHDT and YNNKEL (reference sequence). CDR3 DNA sequence: TGTGCCAGCAGCCATTTTCAGGGGGGCAAATATGGCTACACCTTC. Translating it yields CASSHFQGGKYGYTF.

This clone has a single count. V and J are TRBV4-1 and TRBJ1-5; possibly TRBD1 for D (6 bases). Looked up from germline, CDR1 is MGHRA and CDR2 is YSYEKL. This CDR3 is built from 16 residues. Trimming removed 3 bases at V and 1 base at J, with 13 bases between. The CDR3 sequence is CASSQTTGYSNQPQHF. CDR3 nucleotide sequence: TGCGCCAGCAGCCAGACCACAGGGTACAGCAATCAGCCCCAGCATTTT.

This rearrangement joins TRBV29-1 to TRBJ2-3, with 8 bases matching TRBD1. The trim removed 6 bases at V and 2 bases at J, leaving 7 bases unmatched. The CDR3 spans 14 residues. Germline loops: CDR1 SQVTM, CDR2 ANQGSEA. CDR3 coding DNA: TGCAGCGTGAGCGACAGGGGCAACACAGATACGCAGTATTTT. Amino acids: CSVSDRGNTDTQYF.

The genes are TRBV12-5 and TRBJ2-4, with 12 positions matching TRBD2. The CDR3 sequence is 15 residues long. The V and J ends lost 6 bases and 3 bases, in that order; junction bases with no gene match: 3. Germline V gene lookup returns CDR1 LGHNT and CDR2 FRNRAP. CDR3 protein: CASGRGLAGKNIQYF. CDR3 nucleotide sequence: TGTGCTAGTGGCCGGGGACTAGCGGGCAAAAACATTCAGTACTTC.